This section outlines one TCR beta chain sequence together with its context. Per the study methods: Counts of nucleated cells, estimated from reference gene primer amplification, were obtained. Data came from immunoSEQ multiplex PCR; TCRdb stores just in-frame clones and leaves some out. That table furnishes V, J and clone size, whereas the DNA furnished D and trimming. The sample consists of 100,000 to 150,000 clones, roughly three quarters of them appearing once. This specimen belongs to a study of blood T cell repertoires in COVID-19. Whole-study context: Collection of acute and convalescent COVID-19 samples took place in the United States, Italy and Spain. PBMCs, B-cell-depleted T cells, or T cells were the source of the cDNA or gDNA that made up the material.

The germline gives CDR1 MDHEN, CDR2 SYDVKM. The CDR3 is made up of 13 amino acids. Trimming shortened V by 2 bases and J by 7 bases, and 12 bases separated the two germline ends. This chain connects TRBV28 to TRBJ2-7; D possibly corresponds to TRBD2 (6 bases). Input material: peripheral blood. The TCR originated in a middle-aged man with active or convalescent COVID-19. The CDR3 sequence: CASSLGARGEQYF. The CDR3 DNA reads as TGTGCCAGCAGTTTAGGGGCTCGGGGGGAGCAGTACTTC.